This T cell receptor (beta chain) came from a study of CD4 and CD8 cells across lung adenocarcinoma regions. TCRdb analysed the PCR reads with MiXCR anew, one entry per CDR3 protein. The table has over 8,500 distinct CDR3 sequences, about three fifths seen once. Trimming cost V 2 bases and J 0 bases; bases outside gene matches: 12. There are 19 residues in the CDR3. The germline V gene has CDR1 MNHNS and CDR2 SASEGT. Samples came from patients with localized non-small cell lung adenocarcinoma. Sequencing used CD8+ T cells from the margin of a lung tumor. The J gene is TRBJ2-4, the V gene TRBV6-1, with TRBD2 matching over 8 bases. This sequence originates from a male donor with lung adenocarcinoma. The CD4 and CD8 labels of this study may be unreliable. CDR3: CASSEFGGRSILAKNIQYF. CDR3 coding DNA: TGTGCCAGCAGTGAATTCGGCGGGAGGTCAATCTTAGCCAAAAACATTCAGTACTTC.